A single sample is the source of the 26 T cell receptor beta chains below, sequenced in a study of PD-1 blockade in classical Hodgkin lymphoma. Clones were sequenced by immunoSEQ multiplex PCR, and TCRdb holds only the in-frame ones, with some missing. The sample has about 24,000 clones, 60% to 80% seen once. Each and every patient relapsed after autologous stem cell transplantation, and patients got differing brentuximab vedotin exposure. Source: peripheral blood mononuclear cells (PBMCs), taken at baseline. Receptors originate from a human donor with classical Hodgkin lymphoma.

The genes are TRBV10-1 and TRBJ2-7, with D possibly matching TRBD2 (6 bases). This CDR3 contains 15 residues. The V gene lost 9 bases and the J gene lost 5 bases, with 23 bases spanning the gap. CDR1 WNHNN and CDR2 SYGVQD come from the germline V gene (reference sequence). CDR3 sequence: CARPKTSRTGDEQYF. The CDR3 DNA reads TGCGCCAGGCCAAAGACTAGTCGGACTGGGGACGAGCAGTACTTC.

The chain is built from TRBV5-4 and TRBJ2-7; D not certain. V was cut by 0 bases and J by 0 bases, with 7 bases left in between. CDR3 length: 14 amino acids. In germline, CDR1 is SGHNT, CDR2 YYREEE (reference sequence). The CDR3 region is CASSLEPASYEQYF. The CDR3 region has the DNA TGTGCCAGCAGCTTGGAGCCGGCCTCCTACGAGCAGTACTTC.

This chain uses TRBV5-1 with TRBJ1-2; TRBD1 agrees at 8 bases. The junction had 6 bases not matched to a gene; V was cut back by 0 bases and J by 5 bases. From germline, CDR1 is SGHRS and CDR2 YFSETQ. The CDR3 consists of 15 residues. The DNA of the CDR3 is TGCGCCAGCAGCTTGGGCAGGGGGCATGGGTATGGCTACACCTTC. Its translation: CASSLGRGHGYGYTF.

The rearrangement joins TRBV21-1 to TRBJ2-1; the table's D call, TRBD2, has no DNA check behind it. TRBV21-1 is termed a pseudogene. CDR3 length: 16 amino acids. In nucleotides, the CDR3 is TGTGCCAGCAGCAAAACTGCGTGGGGGAGGGACAATGAGCAGTTCTTC. Encoded protein: CASSKTAWGRDNEQFF.

The chain carries TRBV10-3 and TRBJ2-1, with 8 bases aligning to TRBD1. The germline V gene has CDR1 ENHRY and CDR2 SYGVKD. The ends lost 4 bases at V and 8 bases at J; junction bases unmatched: 10. The CDR3 contains 15 residues. This CDR3 is CAISGETGAVDEQFF. CDR3 sequence (DNA): TGTGCCATCAGTGGAGAGACAGGGGCAGTGGATGAGCAGTTCTTC.

Only a few counts were recorded for this clone. V gene TRBV10-3 combines with J gene TRBJ1-2, with unresolved D. Germline CDR1 and CDR2: ENHRY and SYGVKD. Trimming removed 4 bases from V and 8 bases from J, with 14 bases in between. The CDR3 extends over 13 amino acids. CDR3 residues: CAISVMESGGYTF. CDR3 nucleotides: TGTGCCATCAGTGTCATGGAGAGCGGGGGCTACACCTTC.

CDR3 amino acids: CAWSPPRDRGNYTF. CDR3 bases: TGTGCCTGGAGTCCACCTCGGGACCGAGGGAACTACACCTTC. The rearrangement joins TRBV30 to TRBJ1-2; D may be TRBD1 (5 bases). From germline, CDR1 is GTSNPN and CDR2 SVGIG (reference sequence). This CDR3 is 14 amino acids long. Trimming shortened V by 2 bases and J by 10 bases, and 20 bases separated the two germline ends.

V gene TRBV5-4 combines with J gene TRBJ1-1; tentative D call: TRBD1 (6 bases). The germline CDR1 and CDR2 sequences are SGHNT and YYREEE (reference sequence). Trimming pared 7 bases from V and 4 bases from J, leaving 23 bases between. This CDR3 is 16 amino acids long. The CDR3 protein is CASRSRDILWGTEAFF. CDR3 sequence (DNA): TGTGCCAGCCGCTCCCGGGACATCCTGTGGGGCACTGAAGCTTTCTTT. Supplemented by reference TRBV5-4 and TRBJ1-1, the full variable domain reads ETGVTQSPTHLIKTRGQQVTLRCSSQSGHNTVSWYQQALGQGPQFIFQYYREEENGRGNFPPRFSGLQFPNYSSELNVNALELDDSALYLCASRSRDILWGTEAFFGQGTRLTVV.

About this clone itself: Since a much larger clone is just one base distant, this may be a read error. The chain links TRBV7-9 to TRBJ1-1, with D perhaps TRBD1 (5 bases). Between the trimmed V and J ends, which lost 2 bases and 1 base, there was a span of 5 bases. In germline, CDR1 is SEHNR, CDR2 FQNEAQ (reference sequence). The CDR3 consists of 13 residues. CDR3 nucleotides: TGTGCCAGCAGCTTACAGGGGAACACTGAAGCTTTCTTT. It translates to CASSLQGNTEAFF.

The chain recombines TRBV29-1 with TRBJ1-1, with unresolved D. The CDR3 is made up of 10 amino acids. CDR1 SQVTM and CDR2 ANQGSEA come from the germline V gene. V lost 4 bases and J 7 bases, leaving 7 bases between the germline ends. DNA for the CDR3: TGCAGCGTTGCGGACCTTGAAGCTTTCTTT. Its translation: CSVADLEAFF.

In its sample, this clone was seen a few times. This chain's CDR3 is CASSQPGNWGYTF. CDR3 nucleotide sequence: TGCGCCAGCAGCCAACCAGGGAATTGGGGCTACACCTTC. The rearrangement joins TRBV4-1 to TRBJ1-2; a possible D gene is TRBD1 (5 bases). V was clipped by 2 bases and J by 8 bases, with 12 bases between them. Per the germline V gene, CDR1 is MGHRA and CDR2 is YSYEKL. The CDR3 contains 13 residues.

The rearrangement uses TRBV10-3 and TRBJ1-1, with TRBD1 identical over 9 bases. V trimming: 10 bases; J trimming: 5 bases; junction bases outside the gene matches: 5. The CDR3 spans 12 residues. Germline CDR1 reads ENHRY; CDR2 reads SYGVKD. CDR3 protein: CATGQGTTEAFF. The CDR3 bases are TGTGCCACTGGACAGGGGACTACTGAAGCTTTCTTT.

In this sample, this clone turned up a few times. The rearrangement links TRBV15 to TRBJ1-3; 7 bases agree with TRBD1. With V trimmed by 3 bases and J by 3 bases, 5 bases remained unmatched. The CDR3 spans 15 residues. Germline assignment: CDR1 LNHNV and CDR2 YYDKDF (reference sequence). DNA for the CDR3: TGTGCCACCAGCAGCGAGGGGGCGCTTGGAAACACCATATATTTT. This encodes CATSSEGALGNTIYF.

The V gene is TRBV5-1, the J gene TRBJ2-5; D unclear. Trimming left V 4 bases short and J 5 bases short, with 9 bases between. Germline-derived CDR1 and CDR2 are SGHRS and YFSETQ. The CDR3 runs 12 residues. CDR3 protein: CASSLVGETQYF. The CDR3 region has the DNA TGCGCCAGCAGCCTAGTAGGGGAGACCCAGTACTTC.

The chain combines TRBV7-6 with TRBJ2-2; 10 bases align to TRBD2. V dropped 1 base and J dropped 2; count of bases not matched to a gene: 4. The length of the CDR3 is 17 residues. The germline gives CDR1 SGHVS, CDR2 FNYEAQ. The CDR3 loop reads CASSLGLAGVNTGELFF. The DNA of the CDR3 is TGTGCCAGCAGCTTAGGGCTAGCGGGGGTCAACACCGGGGAGCTGTTTTTT. Filled out from reference TRBV7-6 and TRBJ2-2, the complete variable domain reads GAGVSQSPRYKVTKRGQDVALRCDPISGHVSLYWYRQALGQGPEFLTYFNYEAQQDKSGLPNDRFSAERPEGSISTLTIQRTEQRDSAMYRCASSLGLAGVNTGELFFGEGSRLTVL.

This rearrangement joins TRBV2 to TRBJ2-2, with 7 bases lining up with TRBD2. Losses at the gene ends were 3 bases for V and 0 bases for J; bases not matched to a gene: 4. Looked up from germline, CDR1 is SNHLY and CDR2 is FYNNEI. The CDR3 is made up of 16 amino acids. CDR3 sequence (DNA): TGTGCCAGCAGTGACCTAGCGGCCTCGAACACCGGGGAGCTGTTTTTT. This sequence encodes CASSDLAASNTGELFF.

This clone was detected only a few times. The rearrangement uses TRBV19 and TRBJ2-5; D is uncertain. The length of the CDR3 is 14 residues. The V and J ends lost 3 bases and 1 base respectively, with 9 bases between them. Germline CDR1 reads LNHDA; CDR2 reads SQIVND (reference sequence). The CDR3: CASSIRPGQETQYF. Written as DNA, the CDR3 is TGTGCCAGTAGTATTCGGCCAGGCCAAGAGACCCAGTACTTC.

V is TRBV27 and J is TRBJ2-2; D possibly matches TRBD1 or TRBD2 (6 bases each). This CDR3 spans 16 amino acids. Per the germline V gene, CDR1 is MNHEY and CDR2 is SMNVEV (reference sequence). The germline V and J ends were trimmed by 3 bases and 5 bases, with 16 bases remaining between them. The CDR3 DNA is TGTGCCAGCAGTTTCCTAACCGGGGGCCCTACCGGGGAGCTGTTTTTT. Amino acids: CASSFLTGGPTGELFF.

This clone was counted only a few times. The chain is built from TRBV7-8 and TRBJ2-1, with a tentative D call TRBD2 (6 bases). The CDR3 covers 16 residues. V was trimmed by 7 bases and J by 4 bases, leaving 20 bases between them. Per the germline V gene, CDR1 is SGHVS and CDR2 is FQNEAQ. The CDR3 is CASKLSNGGAYNEQFF. The CDR3 nucleotides read TGTGCCAGCAAACTTAGCAACGGGGGAGCGTACAATGAGCAGTTCTTC.

The chain is built from TRBV29-1 and TRBJ2-3, with D unresolved. The germline gives CDR1 SQVTM, CDR2 ANQGSEA. Trimming removed 7 bases at V and 4 bases at J, with 6 bases between. This CDR3 contains 10 residues. CDR3 sequence reads: CSASADTQYF. The CDR3, as DNA: TGCAGCGCTTCGGCAGATACGCAGTATTTT.

The chain joins TRBV7-2 to TRBJ2-7; the match to TRBD1 covers 8 bases. The junction had 18 bases not matched to a gene; V was cut back by 3 bases and J by 5 bases. This CDR3 has 18 residues. The germline gives CDR1 SGHTA, CDR2 FQGNSA. CDR3 sequence: CASSFEVRVTGVWDEQYF. CDR3 sequence (DNA): TGTGCCAGCAGCTTTGAGGTCCGGGTGACAGGGGTCTGGGACGAGCAGTACTTC.

V gene TRBV5-1 combines with J gene TRBJ2-5; 7 nucleotides agree with TRBD1. Germline V CDR1 and CDR2: SGHRS, YFSETQ. The J segment lost 1 base and the V segment lost 3 bases, leaving 3 bases of the junction unmatched. This CDR3 comprises 14 residues. The CDR3 DNA follows: TGCGCCAGCAGCTCTGACAGGGTCCAAGAGACCCAGTACTTC. This sequence encodes CASSSDRVQETQYF.

This clone was picked up a small number of times. The rearrangement uses TRBV6-5 and TRBJ1-4; perhaps TRBD1 as D (5 bases). The CDR3 is 16 residues long. V lost 2 bases to trimming and J lost 0 bases, with 10 bases between them. Germline CDR1 reads MNHEY; CDR2 reads SVGAGI. The CDR3 DNA sequence: TGTGCCAGCAGTTACGGCGGGGGAGCAACTAATGAAAAACTGTTTTTT. Protein product: CASSYGGGATNEKLFF.

The CDR3, as DNA: TGTGCCAGCAGAGCCCTTGAGTCCTCTGGAAACACCATATATTTT. This sequence encodes CASRALESSGNTIYF. The chain links TRBV9 to TRBJ1-3; D ambiguous. The CDR3 sequence is 15 residues long. Germline V gene sequence: CDR1 SGDLS, CDR2 YYNGEE. Trimming took off 5 bases at V and 0 bases at J, with 12 bases between the two ends.

The V and J genes are TRBV29-1 and TRBJ2-7; TRBD1 is a possible D gene (7 bases). CDR1 is SQVTM and CDR2 is ANQGSEA in the germline V gene. V was shortened by 6 bases and J by 2 bases, with 14 bases between the two germline ends. This CDR3 has 13 amino acids. CDR3 amino acids: CSVQGGMTYEQYF. In DNA form, the CDR3 reads TGCAGCGTCCAGGGGGGAATGACCTACGAGCAGTACTTC.

The gene calls are TRBV27 and TRBJ2-5, with TRBD2 matching 13 bases. After removal of 3 bases from V and 1 base from J, the junction contained 17 bases not matched to a gene. The CDR3 extends over 21 amino acids. The germline gives CDR1 MNHEY, CDR2 SMNVEV (reference sequence). The CDR3 reads CASSFLAGGTSGDPLQETQYF. In DNA, the CDR3 is TGTGCCAGCAGTTTTTTGGCCGGCGGGACTAGCGGGGACCCCCTCCAAGAGACCCAGTACTTC.